This T cell receptor (beta chain) came from a study of shared clonotypes between healthy human individuals. Study-wide findings and caveats: Lower generation probabilities were found for non-shared clonotypes than for those shared by all four donors.

Genomic DNA per cell subset filled all wells of several immunoSEQ plates. Some clones are missing from TCRdb's copy, which holds only in-frame ones; the method was immunoSEQ multiplex PCR. The sample consists of about 1,900,000 clones, about 95% of them appearing once. Positively selected for CCR7, the CD45RO-negative cells used as naive CD8 cells excluded terminally differentiated effector memory CD45RA+ cells. In the case of this clone: Antigen specificity is unknown.

V lost 3 bases and J lost 2; bases outside the gene matches: 7. There are 14 residues in the CDR3. The germline V gene has CDR1 GTSNPN and CDR2 SVGIG (reference sequence). This clonotype originated in a man younger than 30 in good health. The chain links TRBV30 to TRBJ2-7, with 7 bases matching TRBD1. The sample was naive CD8+ T cells sorted from blood. This CDR3 is CAWRDRLIAYEQYF. DNA for the CDR3: TGTGCCTGGAGGGACAGGCTTATTGCCTACGAGCAGTACTTC.